What follows are 19 T cell receptor beta chains derived from one specimen sequenced in a study of blood T cell repertoires in COVID-19. Sequencing was performed with immunoSEQ multiplex PCR; in TCRdb, only in-frame clones are kept and a portion is missing. Altogether some 150,000 clones are present, 86% being singletons, with the ten largest covering 2.5% to 4%. Source material: peripheral blood. The receptor set was obtained from a man aged 65 to 79 with acute or convalescent COVID-19.

The gene calls are TRBV5-1 and TRBJ2-3; 12 bases map to TRBD2. Germline-derived CDR1 and CDR2 are SGHRS and YFSETQ. V trimming: 0 bases; J trimming: 0 bases; junction bases outside the gene matches: 8. CDR3 length: 19 residues. The CDR3 coding sequence is TGCGCCAGCAGCTTGGAATGGACTAGCGGGGCCTCTAGCACAGATACGCAGTATTTT. Translation: CASSLEWTSGASSTDTQYF. Full variable domain (remainder filled in from reference TRBV5-1 and TRBJ2-3): KAGVTQTPRYLIKTRGQQVTLSCSPISGHRSVSWYQQTPGQGLQFLFEYFSETQRNKGNFPGRFSGRQFSNSRSEMNVSTLELGDSALYLCASSLEWTSGASSTDTQYFGPGTRLTVL.

The V and J genes are TRBV6-2 or TRBV6-3 and TRBJ2-1; 12 bases are a match to TRBD2. The CDR3 has 15 residues. The germline gives CDR1 MNHEY, CDR2 SVGEGT. The V and J ends lost 6 bases and 5 bases, in that order; junction bases with no gene match: 5. CDR3 region: CASSLTSGRHNEQFF. The CDR3 DNA reads TGTGCCAGCAGCCTGACTAGCGGGAGACACAATGAGCAGTTCTTC.

The chain recombines TRBV21-1 with TRBJ1-6. TRBV21-1 is noted as a pseudogene. The CDR3 runs to 13 residues. The CDR3 nucleotides are TGTGCCAGCAGGAGCTCCTATAATTCACCCCTCCACTTT. It specifies CASRSSYNSPLHF.

V gene TRBV5-1 combines with J gene TRBJ2-2; TRBD1 matches 8 bases. Germline trimming cut 0 bases from V and 0 bases from J; bases unmatched to any gene: 13. CDR1 and CDR2 (germline): SGHRS, YFSETQ. This CDR3 has 20 amino acids. CDR3 region: CASSLEGATGDYSNTGELFF. Written as DNA, the CDR3 is TGCGCCAGCAGCTTGGAAGGGGCGACAGGGGATTATTCGAACACCGGGGAGCTGTTTTTT. Supplemented by reference TRBV5-1 and TRBJ2-2, the full variable domain reads KAGVTQTPRYLIKTRGQQVTLSCSPISGHRSVSWYQQTPGQGLQFLFEYFSETQRNKGNFPGRFSGRQFSNSRSEMNVSTLELGDSALYLCASSLEGATGDYSNTGELFFGEGSRLTVL.

The chain carries TRBV7-8 and TRBJ2-3; TRBD2 agrees at 11 bases. CDR1 is SGHVS, CDR2 FQNEAQ, per germline. J gave up 5 bases and V 3 bases, and 7 bases lay outside the gene matches. This CDR3 region has 16 residues. In nucleotides, the CDR3 is TGTGCCAGCAGCTTTCTACTAGCGGGAGAGGGAGATACGCAGTATTTT. Translated: CASSFLLAGEGDTQYF.

This clone was recorded only once. This chain connects TRBV28 to TRBJ2-2, with 13 bases fitting TRBD2. This CDR3 is 16 amino acids long. V shed 7 bases, J shed 7 bases, and the junction held 9 bases outside the gene matches. Germline V CDR1 and CDR2: MDHEN, SYDVKM. CDR3: CASIGLAGVGFGELFF. The CDR3 DNA is TGTGCCAGCATTGGACTAGCGGGAGTAGGTTTCGGGGAGCTGTTTTTT. The full variable domain, completed using reference TRBV28 and TRBJ2-2, is DVKVTQSSRYLVKRTGEKVFLECVQDMDHENMFWYRQDPGLGLRLIYFSYDVKMKEKGDIPEGYSVSREKKERFSLILESASTNQTSMYLCASIGLAGVGFGELFFGEGSRLTVL.

The chain joins TRBV5-1 to TRBJ2-3; 14 positions agree with TRBD2. V lost 4 bases and J lost 4; bases outside the gene matches: 2. CDR3 length: 15 amino acids. CDR1 is SGHRS, CDR2 YFSETQ, per germline. CDR3 loop: CASSPTSGGADTQYF. CDR3 nucleotide sequence: TGCGCCAGCAGCCCGACTAGCGGGGGGGCAGATACGCAGTATTTT.

V and J are TRBV9 and TRBJ2-7, with D perhaps matching TRBD1 (6 bases). V was pared by 4 bases and J by 7 bases, with 12 bases between. Germline V gene lookup returns CDR1 SGDLS and CDR2 YYNGEE. The CDR3 totals 12 residues. Here the CDR3 DNA reads TGTGCCAGCAGCCTGGACAGCGTGGAGCAGTACTTC. Amino acids: CASSLDSVEQYF.

V and J are TRBV7-3 and TRBJ2-7; TRBD1 matches at 7 bases. V shed 2 bases, J shed 5 bases, and the junction held 3 bases outside the gene matches. This CDR3 region has 13 residues. Germline loops: CDR1 SGHTA, CDR2 FQGTGA. The DNA of the CDR3 is TGTGCCAGCAGCTTAGGGACAGAGAACGAGCAGTACTTC. Translation: CASSLGTENEQYF.

The chain has TRBV27 and TRBJ2-3, with 8 bases aligning to TRBD1. V shed 5 bases, J shed 3 bases, and the junction held 19 bases outside the gene matches. Germline CDR1 MNHEY, CDR2 SMNVEV (reference sequence). CDR3 size: 19 residues. The CDR3 reads CASSLDPSGQGAFTDTQYF. CDR3 nucleotides: TGTGCCAGCAGTCTCGACCCTTCCGGACAGGGCGCTTTTACAGATACGCAGTATTTT.

The V call is TRBV28, the J call TRBJ2-2; D gene unclear. V shed 2 bases and J shed 1 base, with 8 bases lying between them. Germline V CDR1 and CDR2: MDHEN, SYDVKM. The CDR3 contains 15 residues. The CDR3 spells CASSLITLNTGELFF. The CDR3 DNA reads as TGTGCCAGCAGTTTAATAACTCTGAACACCGGGGAGCTGTTTTTT. Complete variable domain (other parts from reference TRBV28 and TRBJ2-2): DVKVTQSSRYLVKRTGEKVFLECVQDMDHENMFWYRQDPGLGLRLIYFSYDVKMKEKGDIPEGYSVSREKKERFSLILESASTNQTSMYLCASSLITLNTGELFFGEGSRLTVL.

In DNA, the CDR3 is TGCGCCAGCAGTGAGAGGCGGGGCGCCGGAACAGATACGCAGTATTTT. Translation gives CASSERRGAGTDTQYF. The rearrangement links TRBV10-1 to TRBJ2-3; a weak D match, TRBD2 (6 bases). The length of the CDR3 is 16 residues. V was shortened by 2 bases and J by 3 bases, with 15 bases between the two germline ends. CDR1 is WNHNN and CDR2 is SYGVQD in the germline V gene (reference sequence).

V is TRBV7-7 and J is TRBJ2-5, with 10 bases identical to TRBD1. Trimming took 5 bases from V and 5 from J; bases not matched to a gene: 2. The CDR3 totals 13 residues. The V gene's germline CDR1 is SSHAT and CDR2 FNYEAQ (reference sequence). In nucleotides, the CDR3 is TGTGCCAGCAGCCAGGGACAGGGGGAGACCCAGTACTTC. Protein sequence: CASSQGQGETQYF.

This clone was observed a single time. The chain couples TRBV21-1 to TRBJ2-7; the table calls TRBD1, which could not be checked here. TRBV21-1 is noted as a pseudogene. The CDR3 length is 12 residues. In DNA, the CDR3 is TGTGCCAGCAGCAAGGGCTGCTACGAGCAGTACTTC. Residues: CASSKGCYEQYF.

The V and J genes are TRBV4-1 and TRBJ1-1; D possibly corresponds to TRBD1 (5 bases). The V end was cut by 0 bases, the J end by 3 bases, with 20 bases between. This CDR3 is built from 18 residues. CDR1 is MGHRA, CDR2 YSYEKL, per germline. CDR3 sequence: CASSQDSGAGGEYTEAFF. The CDR3 DNA reads as TGCGCCAGCAGCCAAGATTCCGGAGCCGGAGGGGAATACACTGAAGCTTTCTTT.

This chain uses TRBV4-2 with TRBJ1-5; 11 bases fit TRBD1. CDR1 LGHNA and CDR2 YNFKEQ come from the germline V gene. J was trimmed by 7 bases and V by 3 bases; bases with no gene match: 5. This CDR3 has 15 amino acids. The CDR3 region is CASSHGQGAGQPQHF. The CDR3 nucleotides read TGTGCCAGCAGCCATGGACAGGGGGCTGGCCAGCCCCAGCATTTT.

This chain uses TRBV18 with TRBJ2-4, with 10 nucleotides matching TRBD2. V shed 3 bases and J 15 bases; nucleotides not matched to a gene: 8. The CDR3 extends over 13 amino acids. Germline V gene sequence: CDR1 KGHSH, CDR2 LQKENI. As DNA, the CDR3 is TGTGCCAGCTCACCGGATCCTAGCGGGGGAGGGTACTTC. This sequence encodes CASSPDPSGGGYF.

This chain uses TRBV6-6 with TRBJ2-1, with 7 bases aligning to TRBD1. V trimming: 4 bases; J trimming: 7 bases; junction bases outside the gene matches: 7. In germline, CDR1 is MNHNY, CDR2 SVGAGI (reference sequence). The length of the CDR3 is 14 residues. CDR3 loop: CASSFGTANNEQFF. CDR3 in DNA: TGTGCCAGCAGTTTTGGGACAGCTAATAATGAGCAGTTCTTC.

The CDR3 DNA sequence: TGTGCCACCCTTCCCCCGGTGGGGGCCGGGGTTGATACGCAGTATTTT. Amino acid sequence: CATLPPVGAGVDTQYF. This rearrangement joins TRBV6-6 to TRBJ2-3; D might be TRBD1 (6 bases). CDR1 MNHNY and CDR2 SVGAGI come from the germline V gene (reference sequence). This CDR3 has 16 amino acids. With 10 bases removed from V and 6 bases from J, the gap between germline ends came to 26 bases.